This T cell receptor (beta chain) was profiled in a study of blood T cell repertoires in COVID-19. Study-wide background: Acute-phase and convalescent COVID-19 samples originated in the United States, Italy and Spain. PBMCs, B-cell-depleted T cells, or T cells were the source of the cDNA or gDNA that made up the material.

On this clone itself: At one end the junction does not follow the germline gene, possibly because of a read error.

The CDR3 extends over 11 amino acids. The germline V gene encodes CDR1 DFQATT and CDR2 SNEGSKA (reference sequence). In the original analysis: Counts of nucleated cells, estimated from reference gene primer amplification, were obtained. Data came from immunoSEQ multiplex PCR; TCRdb stores just in-frame clones and leaves some out. D and trimming come from the DNA, and the V and J calls and clone size come from that table. Of about 150,000 clones listed, 80% to 85% are singletons. Within 2 weeks before study entry, exposed participants met a COVID-19 case. The sequence derives from a man aged 65-85 years who had been exposed to COVID-19. Sequenced: PBMCs or T cells enriched from blood (not recorded which). The gene calls are TRBV20-1 and TRBJ2-1; TRBD2 matches at 8 bases. CDR3 amino acids: CSAMSGTSKVF. The CDR3 DNA is TGCAGTGCAATGAGCGGGACTAGTAAAGTCTTC.